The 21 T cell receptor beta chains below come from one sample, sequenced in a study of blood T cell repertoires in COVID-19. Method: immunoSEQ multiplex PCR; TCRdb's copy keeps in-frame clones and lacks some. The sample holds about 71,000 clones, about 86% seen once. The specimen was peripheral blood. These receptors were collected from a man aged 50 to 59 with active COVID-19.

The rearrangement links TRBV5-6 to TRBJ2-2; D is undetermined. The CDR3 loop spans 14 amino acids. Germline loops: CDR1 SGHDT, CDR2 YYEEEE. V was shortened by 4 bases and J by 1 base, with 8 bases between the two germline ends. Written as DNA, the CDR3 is TGTGCCAGCAGCCCGCAGTTGAACACCGGGGAGCTGTTTTTT. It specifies CASSPQLNTGELFF. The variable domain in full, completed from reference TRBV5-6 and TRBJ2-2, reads DAGVTQSPTHLIKTRGQQVTLRCSPKSGHDTVSWYQQALGQGPQFIFQYYEEEERQRGNFPDRFSGHQFPNYSSELNVNALLLGDSALYLCASSPQLNTGELFFGEGSRLTVL.

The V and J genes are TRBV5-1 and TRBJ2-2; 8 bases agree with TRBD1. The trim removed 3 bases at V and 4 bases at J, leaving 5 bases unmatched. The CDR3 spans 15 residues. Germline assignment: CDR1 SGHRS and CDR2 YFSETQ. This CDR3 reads CASSSTGAFTGELFF. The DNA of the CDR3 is TGCGCCAGCAGCTCGACAGGGGCCTTCACCGGGGAGCTGTTTTTT.

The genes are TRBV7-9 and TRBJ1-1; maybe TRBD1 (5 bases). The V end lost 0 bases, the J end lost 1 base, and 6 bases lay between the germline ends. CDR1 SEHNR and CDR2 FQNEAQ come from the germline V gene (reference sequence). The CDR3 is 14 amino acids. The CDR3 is CASSLAQGNTEAFF. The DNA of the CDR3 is TGTGCCAGCAGCTTAGCTCAGGGGAACACTGAAGCTTTCTTT. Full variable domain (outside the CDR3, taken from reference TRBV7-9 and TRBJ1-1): DTGVSQNPRHKITKRGQNVTFRCDPISEHNRLYWYRQTLGQGPEFLTYFQNEAQLEKSRLLSDRFSAERPKGSFSTLEIQRTEQGDSAMYLCASSLAQGNTEAFFGQGTRLTVV.

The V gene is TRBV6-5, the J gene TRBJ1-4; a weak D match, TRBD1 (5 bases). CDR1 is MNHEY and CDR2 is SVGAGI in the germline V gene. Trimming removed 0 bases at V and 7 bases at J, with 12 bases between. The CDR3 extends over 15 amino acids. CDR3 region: CASSYSRGSAEKLFF. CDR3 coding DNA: TGTGCCAGCAGTTACTCGCGGGGGTCGGCTGAAAAACTGTTTTTT.

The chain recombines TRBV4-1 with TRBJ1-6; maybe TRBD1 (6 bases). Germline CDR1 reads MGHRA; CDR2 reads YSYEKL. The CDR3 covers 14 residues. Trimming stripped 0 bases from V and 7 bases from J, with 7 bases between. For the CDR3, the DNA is TGCGCCAGCAGCCAAGACCAGGGGAATTCACCCCTCCACTTT. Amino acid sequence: CASSQDQGNSPLHF.

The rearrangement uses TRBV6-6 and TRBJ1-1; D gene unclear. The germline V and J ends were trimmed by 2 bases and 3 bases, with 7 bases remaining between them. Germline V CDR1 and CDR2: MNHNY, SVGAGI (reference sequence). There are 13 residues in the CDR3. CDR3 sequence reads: CASSYREHTEAFF. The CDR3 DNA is TGTGCCAGCAGTTACAGGGAGCACACTGAAGCTTTCTTT.

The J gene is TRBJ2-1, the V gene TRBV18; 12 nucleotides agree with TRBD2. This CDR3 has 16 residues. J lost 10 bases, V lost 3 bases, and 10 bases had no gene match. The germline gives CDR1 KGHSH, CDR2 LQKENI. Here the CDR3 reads CASSPGTSGPFPEQFF. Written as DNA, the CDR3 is TGTGCCAGCTCACCCGGGACTAGCGGGCCGTTTCCCGAGCAGTTCTTC.

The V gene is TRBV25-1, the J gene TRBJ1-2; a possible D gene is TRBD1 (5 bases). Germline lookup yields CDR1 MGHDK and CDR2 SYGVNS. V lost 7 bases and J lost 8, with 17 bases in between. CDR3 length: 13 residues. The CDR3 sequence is CASTAARVGGYTF. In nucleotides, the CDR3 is TGTGCCAGCACCGCGGCCAGGGTCGGGGGCTACACCTTC.

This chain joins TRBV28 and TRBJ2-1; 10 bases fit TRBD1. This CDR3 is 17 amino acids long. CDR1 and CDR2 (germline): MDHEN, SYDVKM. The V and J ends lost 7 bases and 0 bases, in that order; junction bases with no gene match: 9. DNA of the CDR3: TGTGCCAGCACCAGCCTGGGGGACAGGGGCTCCTACAATGAGCAGTTCTTC. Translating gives CASTSLGDRGSYNEQFF.

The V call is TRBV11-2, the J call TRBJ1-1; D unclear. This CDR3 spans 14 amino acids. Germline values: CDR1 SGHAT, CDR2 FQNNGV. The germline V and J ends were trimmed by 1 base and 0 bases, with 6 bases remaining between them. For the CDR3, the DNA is TGTGCCAGCAGCTTAGGGGCAGTGAACACTGAAGCTTTCTTT. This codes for CASSLGAVNTEAFF. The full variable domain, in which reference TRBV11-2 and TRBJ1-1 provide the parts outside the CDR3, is EAGVAQSPRYKIIEKRQSVAFWCNPISGHATLYWYQQILGQGPKLLIQFQNNGVVDDSQLPKDRFSAERLKGVDSTLKIQPAKLEDSAVYLCASSLGAVNTEAFFGQGTRLTVV.

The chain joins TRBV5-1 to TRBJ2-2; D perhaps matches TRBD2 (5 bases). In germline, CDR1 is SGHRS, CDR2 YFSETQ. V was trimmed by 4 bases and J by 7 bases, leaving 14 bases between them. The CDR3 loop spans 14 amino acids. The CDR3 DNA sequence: TGCGCCAGCAGCCCATCGGCGGGCATCGGGGAGCTGTTTTTT. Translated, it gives CASSPSAGIGELFF.

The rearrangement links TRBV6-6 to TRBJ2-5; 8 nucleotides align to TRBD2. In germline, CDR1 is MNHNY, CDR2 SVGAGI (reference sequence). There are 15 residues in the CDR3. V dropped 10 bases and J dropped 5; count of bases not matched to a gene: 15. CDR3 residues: CATSQGLGLFETQYF. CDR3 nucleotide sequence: TGTGCCACGAGCCAGGGACTAGGGCTTTTTGAGACCCAGTACTTC.

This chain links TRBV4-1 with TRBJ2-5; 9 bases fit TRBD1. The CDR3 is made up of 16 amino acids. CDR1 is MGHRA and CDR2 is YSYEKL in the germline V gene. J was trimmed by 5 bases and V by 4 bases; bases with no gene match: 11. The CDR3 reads CASSPGQGLVRETQYF. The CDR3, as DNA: TGCGCCAGCAGCCCCGGACAGGGGTTGGTGCGGGAGACCCAGTACTTC.

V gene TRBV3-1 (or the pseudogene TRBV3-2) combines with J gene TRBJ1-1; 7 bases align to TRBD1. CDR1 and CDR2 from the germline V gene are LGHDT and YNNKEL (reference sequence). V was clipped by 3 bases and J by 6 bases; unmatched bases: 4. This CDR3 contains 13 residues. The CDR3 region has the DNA TGTGCCAGCAGCCAGTTAACAGGGGCTGAAGCTTTCTTT. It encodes CASSQLTGAEAFF.

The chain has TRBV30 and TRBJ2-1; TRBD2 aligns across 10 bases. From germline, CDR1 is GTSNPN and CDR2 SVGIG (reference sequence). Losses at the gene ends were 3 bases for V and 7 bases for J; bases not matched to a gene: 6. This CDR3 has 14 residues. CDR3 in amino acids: CAWRGGLARNEQFF. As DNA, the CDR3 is TGTGCCTGGAGGGGGGGACTAGCGAGGAATGAGCAGTTCTTC.

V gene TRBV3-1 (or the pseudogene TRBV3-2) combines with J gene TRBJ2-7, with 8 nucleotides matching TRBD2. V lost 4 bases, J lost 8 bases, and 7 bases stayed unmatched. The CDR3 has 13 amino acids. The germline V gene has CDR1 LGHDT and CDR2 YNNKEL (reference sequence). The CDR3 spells CASSPSGSAKQYV. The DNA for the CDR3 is TGTGCCAGCAGCCCTAGCGGGTCTGCCAAGCAGTACGTC.

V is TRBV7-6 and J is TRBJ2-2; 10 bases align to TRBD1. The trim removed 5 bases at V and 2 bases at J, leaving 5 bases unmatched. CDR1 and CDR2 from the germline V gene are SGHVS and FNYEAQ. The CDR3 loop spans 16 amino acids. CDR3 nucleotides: TGTGCCAGCAGCAAGGGGGACAGGGGTAACACCGGGGAGCTGTTTTTT. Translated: CASSKGDRGNTGELFF.

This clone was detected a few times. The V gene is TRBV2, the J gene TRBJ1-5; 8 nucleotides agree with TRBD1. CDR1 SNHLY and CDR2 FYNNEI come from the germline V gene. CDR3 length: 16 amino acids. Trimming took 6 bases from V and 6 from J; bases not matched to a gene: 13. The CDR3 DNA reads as TGTGCCAGCAGATCACAGGGGGAGATCCCAGGTCAGCCCCAGCATTTT. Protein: CASRSQGEIPGQPQHF.

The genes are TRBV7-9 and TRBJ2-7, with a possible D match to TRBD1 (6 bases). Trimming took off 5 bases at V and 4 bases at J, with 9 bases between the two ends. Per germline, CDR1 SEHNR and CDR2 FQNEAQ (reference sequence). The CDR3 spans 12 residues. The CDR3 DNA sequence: TGTGCCAGCAGCCTTACAGGGTACGAGCAGTACGTC. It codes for CASSLTGYEQYV.

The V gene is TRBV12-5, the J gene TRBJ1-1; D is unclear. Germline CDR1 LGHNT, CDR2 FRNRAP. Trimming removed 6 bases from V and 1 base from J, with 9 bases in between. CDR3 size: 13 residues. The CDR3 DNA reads TGTGCTAGTGGGGCCTCCCGGAACACTGAAGCTTTCTTT. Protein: CASGASRNTEAFF. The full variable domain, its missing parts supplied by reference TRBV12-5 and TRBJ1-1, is DARVTQTPRHKVTEMGQEVTMRCQPILGHNTVFWYRQTMMQGLELLAYFRNRAPLDDSGMPKDRFSAEMPDATLATLKIQPSEPRDSAVYFCASGASRNTEAFFGQGTRLTVV.

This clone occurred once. CDR3 amino acids: CASSATVNTGELFF. The CDR3 DNA is TGTGCCAGCAGTGCCACAGTGAACACCGGGGAGCTGTTTTTT. The gene calls are TRBV2 and TRBJ2-2, with unresolved D. Germline loops: CDR1 SNHLY, CDR2 FYNNEI. The CDR3 length is 14 residues. Trimming stripped 4 bases from V and 1 base from J, with 7 bases between. The whole variable domain, remainder taken from reference TRBV2 and TRBJ2-2, is EPEVTQTPSHQVTQMGQEVILRCVPISNHLYFYWYRQILGQKVEFLVSFYNNEISEKSEIFDDQFSVERPDGSNFTLKIRSTKLEDSAMYFCASSATVNTGELFFGEGSRLTVL.